This entry lists 13 T cell receptor beta chains sequenced from one sample in a study of T cell repertoires in cytomegalovirus infection. MiXCR, applied by TCRdb to the reads, yields one record per CDR3 protein. The table lists some 600,000 distinct CDR3 sequences, about 24% of them singletons. Sequencing was performed on CD8+ T cells from PBMCs. These receptor sequences come from a human donor in good health (CMV status not recorded). Some clones in this sample may be carry-over from other donors' samples.

This chain links TRBV28 with TRBJ1-6, with unresolved D. The CDR3 loop spans 13 amino acids. Germline CDR1 MDHEN, CDR2 SYDVKM. V lost 3 bases and J 9 bases, leaving 9 bases between the germline ends. CDR3 nucleotide sequence: TGTGCCAGCAGTTTGCCAGGAGGTTCACCCCTCCACTTT. Its protein is CASSLPGGSPLHF. The variable domain in full, completed from reference TRBV28 and TRBJ1-6, reads DVKVTQSSRYLVKRTGEKVFLECVQDMDHENMFWYRQDPGLGLRLIYFSYDVKMKEKGDIPEGYSVSREKKERFSLILESASTNQTSMYLCASSLPGGSPLHFGNGTRLTVT.

About this clonotype: One end of the junction is discordant with germline, which a read error may explain. V gene TRBV7-6 combines with J gene TRBJ2-5; perhaps TRBD2 as D (7 bases). The CDR3 consists of 14 residues. Germline V gene sequence: CDR1 SGHVS, CDR2 FNYEAQ. The CDR3 here is CANSLSGGLETQYF. CDR3 sequence (DNA): TGTGCCAACAGCTTATCGGGGGGCCTGGAGACCCAGTACTTC. Supplemented by reference TRBV7-6 and TRBJ2-5, the full variable domain reads GAGVSQSPRYKVTKRGQDVALRCDPISGHVSLYWYRQALGQGPEFLTYFNYEAQQDKSGLPNDRFSAERPEGSISTLTIQRTEQRDSAMYRCANSLSGGLETQYFGPGTRLLVL.

This clonotype was observed at least ten times. The chain combines TRBV28 with TRBJ2-3; D unresolved. The CDR3 is 11 amino acids. Germline V gene lookup returns CDR1 MDHEN and CDR2 SYDVKM. The V end lost 8 bases, the J end lost 5 bases, and 8 bases lay between the germline ends. The CDR3 DNA is TGTGCCAGCGAGCTCGGAGATACGCAGTATTTT. It codes for CASELGDTQYF.

This chain uses TRBV7-9 with TRBJ2-1, with a tentative D call TRBD2 (5 bases). Trimming removed 5 bases at V and 7 bases at J, with 21 bases between. Per the germline V gene, CDR1 is SEHNR and CDR2 is FQNEAQ (reference sequence). The length of the CDR3 is 16 residues. This CDR3 reads CASSRFDGKNSNEQFF. CDR3 bases: TGTGCCAGCAGCCGGTTCGACGGGAAGAATTCGAATGAGCAGTTCTTC.

This clonotype has more than one count but fewer than ten. V and J are TRBV20-1 and TRBJ2-3, with D perhaps TRBD1 or TRBD2 (6 bases each). Trimming removed 5 bases at V and 4 bases at J, with 22 bases between. The CDR3 length is 16 residues. CDR1 is DFQATT and CDR2 is SNEGSKA in the germline V gene (reference sequence). CDR3 amino acids: CSAWRVGGGHPDTQYF. The CDR3 DNA reads TGCAGTGCTTGGCGGGTAGGAGGGGGGCACCCAGATACGCAGTATTTT.

This clonotype was detected a few times. DNA for the CDR3: TGCGCCAGCAGCCAAGGGGGAAAAGGCACTGAAGCTTTCTTT. It codes for CASSQGGKGTEAFF. The chain employs TRBV4-1 and TRBJ1-1, with D hard to call. This CDR3 contains 14 residues. Germline V gene data show CDR1 as MGHRA and CDR2 as YSYEKL. V lost 1 base and J lost 4, with 10 bases in between.

The V call is TRBV28, the J call TRBJ2-1, with 9 bases lining up with TRBD2. CDR1 and CDR2 from the germline V gene are MDHEN and SYDVKM. The CDR3 runs to 13 residues. The J segment lost 5 bases and the V segment lost 10 bases, leaving 6 bases of the junction unmatched. CDR3 DNA sequence: TGTGCCACCGAGACTAGCGGAAACAATGAGCAGTTCTTC. Amino acid sequence: CATETSGNNEQFF.

The chain has TRBV7-9 and TRBJ1-1, with D unresolved. The germline V and J ends were trimmed by 0 bases and 10 bases, with 15 bases remaining between them. From germline, CDR1 is SEHNR and CDR2 FQNEAQ (reference sequence). CDR3 length: 14 residues. The CDR3 loop is CASSLARAVRGAFF. The CDR3 DNA is TGTGCCAGCAGCTTAGCCCGGGCGGTTCGGGGAGCTTTCTTT.

The gene calls are TRBV28 and TRBJ1-5; the D is unclear. This CDR3 has 12 amino acids. The germline V gene encodes CDR1 MDHEN and CDR2 SYDVKM. With 0 bases removed from V and 10 bases from J, the gap between germline ends came to 7 bases. CDR3 in amino acids: CASSLWGLPQHF. Here the CDR3 DNA reads TGTGCCAGCAGTTTATGGGGATTACCCCAGCATTTT.

This clonotype has just a few counts. The gene calls are TRBV6-2 or TRBV6-3 and TRBJ2-5, with 10 bases identical to TRBD2. CDR1 is MNHEY, CDR2 SVGEGT, per germline. J was trimmed by 1 base and V by 0 bases; bases with no gene match: 2. The CDR3 length is 16 residues. CDR3 protein: CASSYSASGGQETQYF. Written as DNA, the CDR3 is TGTGCCAGCAGTTACTCAGCTAGCGGGGGCCAAGAGACCCAGTACTTC.

This clonotype was counted a few times. The CDR3 DNA follows: TGTGCCAGCCCCCCTCCGGGACAGGAGAACACTGAAGCTTTCTTT. The encoded protein is CASPPPGQENTEAFF. The chain carries TRBV28 and TRBJ1-1; 8 bases map to TRBD1. Germline V gene data show CDR1 as MDHEN and CDR2 as SYDVKM. This CDR3 has 15 amino acids. After removal of 8 bases from V and 1 base from J, the junction contained 9 bases not matched to a gene.

V and J are TRBV29-1 and TRBJ2-1; 9 positions agree with TRBD2. With 5 bases clipped from V and 4 bases from J, the junction kept 6 bases outside the gene matches. The CDR3 length is 14 residues. Germline V gives CDR1 SQVTM, CDR2 ANQGSEA. The CDR3: CSVPLAGIYNEQFF. CDR3 nucleotides: TGCAGCGTTCCCCTAGCGGGGATTTACAATGAGCAGTTCTTC.

The table lists this clonotype with many counts. The V gene is TRBV7-9, the J gene TRBJ2-2; D gene unclear. This CDR3 contains 13 residues. In germline, CDR1 is SEHNR, CDR2 FQNEAQ (reference sequence). V gave up 5 bases and J gave up 5 bases, with 9 bases separating them. The CDR3 loop reads CASSPPETGELFF. The CDR3 DNA is TGTGCCAGCAGCCCTCCGGAGACCGGGGAGCTGTTTTTT.